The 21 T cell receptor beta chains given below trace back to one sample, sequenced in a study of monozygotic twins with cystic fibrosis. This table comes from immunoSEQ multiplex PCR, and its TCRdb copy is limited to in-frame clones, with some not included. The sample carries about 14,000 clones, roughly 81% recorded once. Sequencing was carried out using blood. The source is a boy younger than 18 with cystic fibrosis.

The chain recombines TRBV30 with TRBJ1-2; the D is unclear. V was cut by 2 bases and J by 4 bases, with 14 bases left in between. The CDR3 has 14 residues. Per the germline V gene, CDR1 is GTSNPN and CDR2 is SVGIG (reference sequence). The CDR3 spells CAWSPRGLGYGYTF. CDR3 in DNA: TGTGCCTGGAGTCCCCGCGGACTAGGCTATGGCTACACCTTC.

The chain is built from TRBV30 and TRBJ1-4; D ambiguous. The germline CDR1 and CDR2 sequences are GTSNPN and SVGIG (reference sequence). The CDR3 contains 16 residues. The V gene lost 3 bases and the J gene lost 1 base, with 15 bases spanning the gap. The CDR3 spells CAWSNIGRITNEKLFF. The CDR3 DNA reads TGTGCCTGGAGCAACATAGGGCGGATAACTAATGAAAAACTGTTTTTT.

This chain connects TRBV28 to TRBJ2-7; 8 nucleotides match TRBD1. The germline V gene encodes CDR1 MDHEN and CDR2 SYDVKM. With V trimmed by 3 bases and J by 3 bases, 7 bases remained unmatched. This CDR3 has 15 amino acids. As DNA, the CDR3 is TGTGCCAGCAGTTTCGCGGACAGGGACTTCTACGAGCAGTACTTC. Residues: CASSFADRDFYEQYF.

CDR3 nucleotides: TGTGCCAGCAGTGGAGGAGGGGGATCTCAGCCCCAGCATTTT. Its translation: CASSGGGGSQPQHF. This rearrangement joins TRBV2 to TRBJ1-5; maybe TRBD1 (6 bases). Trimming left V 4 bases short and J 6 bases short, with 13 bases between. CDR1 is SNHLY and CDR2 is FYNNEI in the germline V gene. This CDR3 is built from 14 residues.

CDR3 sequence: CASSYRESGNTGELFF. The DNA for the CDR3 is TGTGCCAGCAGTTACCGGGAGTCGGGGAACACCGGGGAGCTGTTTTTT. This chain uses TRBV6-6 with TRBJ2-2; maybe TRBD2 (6 bases). The CDR3 runs to 16 residues. Looked up from germline, CDR1 is MNHNY and CDR2 is SVGAGI (reference sequence). Trimming removed 2 bases at V and 1 base at J, with 11 bases between.

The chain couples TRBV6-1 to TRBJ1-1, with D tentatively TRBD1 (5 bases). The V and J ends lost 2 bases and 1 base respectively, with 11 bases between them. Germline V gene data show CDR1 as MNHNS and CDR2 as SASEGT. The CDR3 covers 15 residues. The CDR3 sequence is CASSEMRGTNTEAFF. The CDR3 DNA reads TGTGCCAGCAGTGAAATGAGGGGAACGAACACTGAAGCTTTCTTT.

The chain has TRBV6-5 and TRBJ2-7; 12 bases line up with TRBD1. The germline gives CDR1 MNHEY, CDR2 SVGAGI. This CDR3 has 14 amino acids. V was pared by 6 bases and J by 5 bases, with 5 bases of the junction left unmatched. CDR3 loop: CASRGTGGIDEQYF. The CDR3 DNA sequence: TGTGCCAGCAGGGGGACAGGGGGCATTGACGAGCAGTACTTC.

The CDR3 DNA reads as TGTGCCAGCAGTTTGACTCCGGTGTCCGGGACGGTTGTAGGTCAGTACTTC. It is translated as CASSLTPVSGTVVGQYF. The chain combines TRBV27 with TRBJ2-7; D is perhaps TRBD1 or TRBD2 (5 bases each). Germline CDR1 MNHEY, CDR2 SMNVEV (reference sequence). This CDR3 has 17 amino acids. V was trimmed by 3 bases and J by 10 bases, leaving 28 bases between them.

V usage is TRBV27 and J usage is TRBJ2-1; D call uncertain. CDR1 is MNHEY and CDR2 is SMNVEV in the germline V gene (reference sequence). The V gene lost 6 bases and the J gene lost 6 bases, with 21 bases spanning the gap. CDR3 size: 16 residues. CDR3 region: CASSSYRLGGPNEQFF. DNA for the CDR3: TGTGCCAGCAGCTCTTATCGGTTGGGTGGGCCCAATGAGCAGTTCTTC.

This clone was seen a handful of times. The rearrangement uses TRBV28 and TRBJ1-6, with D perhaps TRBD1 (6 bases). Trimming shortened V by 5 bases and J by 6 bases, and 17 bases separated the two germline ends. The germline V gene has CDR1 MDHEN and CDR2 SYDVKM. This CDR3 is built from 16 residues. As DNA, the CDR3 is TGTGCCAGCAGTACGGACAGCTCTAGGGCTAATTCACCCCTCCACTTT. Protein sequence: CASSTDSSRANSPLHF. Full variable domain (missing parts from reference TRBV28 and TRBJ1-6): DVKVTQSSRYLVKRTGEKVFLECVQDMDHENMFWYRQDPGLGLRLIYFSYDVKMKEKGDIPEGYSVSREKKERFSLILESASTNQTSMYLCASSTDSSRANSPLHFGNGTRLTVT.

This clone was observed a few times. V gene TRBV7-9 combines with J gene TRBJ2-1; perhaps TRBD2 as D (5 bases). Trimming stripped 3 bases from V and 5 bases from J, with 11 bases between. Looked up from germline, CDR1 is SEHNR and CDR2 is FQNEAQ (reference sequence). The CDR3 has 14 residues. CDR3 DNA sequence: TGTGCCAGCAGCTTGATGACGGGAAACAATGAGCAGTTCTTC. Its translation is CASSLMTGNNEQFF.

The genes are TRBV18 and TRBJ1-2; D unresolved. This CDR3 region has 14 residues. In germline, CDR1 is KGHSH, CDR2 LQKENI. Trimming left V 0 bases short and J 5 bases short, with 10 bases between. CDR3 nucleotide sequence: TGTGCCAGCTCACCACCTTCCGGGGAATATGGCTACACCTTC. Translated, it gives CASSPPSGEYGYTF.

The CDR3 spells CASSLSGQGAQGYTF. The CDR3 coding sequence is TGTGCCAGCAGTTTATCGGGGCAGGGGGCGCAGGGCTACACCTTC. The rearrangement links TRBV28 to TRBJ1-2, with TRBD1 matching 8 bases. CDR3 length: 15 residues. In germline, CDR1 is MDHEN, CDR2 SYDVKM. The V gene end was trimmed by 1 base and the J gene end by 8 bases; junction bases not matched to a gene: 9.

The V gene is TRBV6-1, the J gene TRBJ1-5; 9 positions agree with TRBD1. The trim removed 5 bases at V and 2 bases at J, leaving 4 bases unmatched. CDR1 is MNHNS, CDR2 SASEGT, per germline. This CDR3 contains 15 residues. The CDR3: CASSWTGAGNQPQHF. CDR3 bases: TGTGCCAGCAGTTGGACAGGGGCAGGCAATCAGCCCCAGCATTTT.

In DNA, the CDR3 is TGTGCCAGCAGCGCCGGACTAGCGGGATGGGACGGGGAGCTGTTTTTT. Residues: CASSAGLAGWDGELFF. The chain carries TRBV9 and TRBJ2-2; TRBD2 aligns across 12 bases. V lost 3 bases to trimming and J lost 7 bases; unmatched junction nucleotides: 7. In germline, CDR1 is SGDLS, CDR2 YYNGEE. The CDR3 has 16 amino acids.

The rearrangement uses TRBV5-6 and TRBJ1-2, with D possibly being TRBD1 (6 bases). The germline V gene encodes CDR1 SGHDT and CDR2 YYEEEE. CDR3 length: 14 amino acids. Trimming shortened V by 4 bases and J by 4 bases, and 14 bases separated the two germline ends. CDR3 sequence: CASSLTGQLYGYTF. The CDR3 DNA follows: TGTGCCAGCAGCCTTACGGGACAACTCTATGGCTACACCTTC.

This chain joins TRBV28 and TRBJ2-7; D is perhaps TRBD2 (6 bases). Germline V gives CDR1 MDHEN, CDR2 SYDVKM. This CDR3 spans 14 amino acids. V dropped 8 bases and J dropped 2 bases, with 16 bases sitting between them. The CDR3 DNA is TGTGCCAGCCGGGGGAGGATTGGAACCTACGAGCAGTACTTC. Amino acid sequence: CASRGRIGTYEQYF.

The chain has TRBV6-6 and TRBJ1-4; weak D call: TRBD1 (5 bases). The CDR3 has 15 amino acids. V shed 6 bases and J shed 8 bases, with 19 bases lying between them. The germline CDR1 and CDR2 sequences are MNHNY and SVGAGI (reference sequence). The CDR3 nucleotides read TGTGCCAGCAGGGATAAGATCGGTTGGGGGGAAAAACTGTTTTTT. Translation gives CASRDKIGWGEKLFF.

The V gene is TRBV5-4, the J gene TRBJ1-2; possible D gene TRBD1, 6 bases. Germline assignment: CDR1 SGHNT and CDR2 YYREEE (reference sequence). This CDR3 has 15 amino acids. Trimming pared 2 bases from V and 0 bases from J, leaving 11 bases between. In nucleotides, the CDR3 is TGTGCCAGCAGCTTTTTGGACAGACCTAACTATGGCTACACCTTC. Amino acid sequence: CASSFLDRPNYGYTF.

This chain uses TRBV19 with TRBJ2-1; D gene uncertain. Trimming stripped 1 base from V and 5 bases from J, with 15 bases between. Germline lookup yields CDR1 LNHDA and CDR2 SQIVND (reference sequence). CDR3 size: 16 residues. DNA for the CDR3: TGTGCCAGTAGTATAGTCTCGATCGGGCAGAACAATGAGCAGTTCTTC. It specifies CASSIVSIGQNNEQFF.

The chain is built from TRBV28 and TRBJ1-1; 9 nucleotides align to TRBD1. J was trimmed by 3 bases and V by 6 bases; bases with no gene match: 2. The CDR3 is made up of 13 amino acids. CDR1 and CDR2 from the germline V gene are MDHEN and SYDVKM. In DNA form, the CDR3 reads TGTGCCAGCAGAAGGACAGGGGACACTGAAGCTTTCTTT. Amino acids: CASRRTGDTEAFF.